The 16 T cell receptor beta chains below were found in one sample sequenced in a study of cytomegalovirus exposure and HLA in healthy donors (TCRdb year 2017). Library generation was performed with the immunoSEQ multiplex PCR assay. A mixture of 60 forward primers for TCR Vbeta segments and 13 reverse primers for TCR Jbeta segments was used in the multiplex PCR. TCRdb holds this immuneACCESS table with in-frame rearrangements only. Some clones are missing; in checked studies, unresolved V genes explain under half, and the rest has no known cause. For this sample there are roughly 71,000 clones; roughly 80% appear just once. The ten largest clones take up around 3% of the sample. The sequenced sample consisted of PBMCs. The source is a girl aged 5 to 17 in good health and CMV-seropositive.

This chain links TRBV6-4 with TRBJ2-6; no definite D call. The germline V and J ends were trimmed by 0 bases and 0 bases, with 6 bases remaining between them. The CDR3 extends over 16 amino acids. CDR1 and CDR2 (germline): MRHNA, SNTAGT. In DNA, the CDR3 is TGTGCCAGCAGTGACTCCTCTATCTCTGGGGCCAACGTCCTGACTTTC. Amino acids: CASSDSSISGANVLTF.

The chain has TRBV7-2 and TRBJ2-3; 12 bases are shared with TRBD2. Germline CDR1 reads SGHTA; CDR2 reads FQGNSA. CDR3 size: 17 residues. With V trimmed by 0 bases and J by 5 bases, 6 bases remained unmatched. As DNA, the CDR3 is TGTGCCAGCAGCTTAGCGAGGTCTAGCGGGAGGGGAGATACGCAGTATTTT. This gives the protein CASSLARSSGRGDTQYF.

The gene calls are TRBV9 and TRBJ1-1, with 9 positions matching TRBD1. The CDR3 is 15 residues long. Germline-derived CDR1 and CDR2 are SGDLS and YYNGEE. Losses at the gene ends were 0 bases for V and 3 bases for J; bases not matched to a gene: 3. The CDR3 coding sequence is TGTGCCAGCAGCGTAGGGGGACAGGGCCACACTGAAGCTTTCTTT. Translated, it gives CASSVGGQGHTEAFF. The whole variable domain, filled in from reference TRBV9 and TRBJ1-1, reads DSGVTQTPKHLITATGQRVTLRCSPRSGDLSVYWYQQSLDQGLQFLIQYYNGEERAKGNILERFSAQQFPDLHSELNLSSLELGDSALYFCASSVGGQGHTEAFFGQGTRLTVV.

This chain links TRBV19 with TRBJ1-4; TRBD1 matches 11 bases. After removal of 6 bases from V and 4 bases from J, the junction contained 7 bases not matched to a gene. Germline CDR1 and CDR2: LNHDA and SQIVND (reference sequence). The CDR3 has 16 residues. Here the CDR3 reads CASRTPGQGDNEKLFF. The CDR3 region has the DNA TGTGCCAGTAGGACACCGGGACAGGGGGATAATGAAAAACTGTTTTTT.

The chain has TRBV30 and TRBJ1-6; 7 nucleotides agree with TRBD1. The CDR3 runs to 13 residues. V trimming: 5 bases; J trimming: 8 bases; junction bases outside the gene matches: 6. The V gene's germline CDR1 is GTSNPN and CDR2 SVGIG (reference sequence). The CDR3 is CAWGGQLDSPLHF. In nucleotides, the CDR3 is TGTGCCTGGGGGGGACAGTTGGATTCACCCCTCCACTTT. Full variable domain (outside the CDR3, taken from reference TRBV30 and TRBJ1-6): SQTIHQWPATLVQPVGSPLSLECTVEGTSNPNLYWYRQAAGRGLQLLFYSVGIGQISSEVPQNLSASRPQDRQFILSSKKLLLSDSGFYLCAWGGQLDSPLHFGNGTRLTVT.

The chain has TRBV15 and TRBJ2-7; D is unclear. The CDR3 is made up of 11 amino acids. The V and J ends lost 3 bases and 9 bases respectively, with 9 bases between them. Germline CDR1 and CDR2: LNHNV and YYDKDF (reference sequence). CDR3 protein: CATSSESGQYF. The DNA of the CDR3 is TGTGCCACCAGCAGCGAATCCGGGCAGTACTTC.

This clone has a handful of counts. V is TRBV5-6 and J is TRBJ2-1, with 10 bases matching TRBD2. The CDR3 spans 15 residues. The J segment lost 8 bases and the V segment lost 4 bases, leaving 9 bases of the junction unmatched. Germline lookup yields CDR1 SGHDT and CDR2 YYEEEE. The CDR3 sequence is CASSLYPGTSDEQFF. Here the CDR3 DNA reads TGTGCCAGCAGCCTATACCCCGGGACTAGCGATGAGCAGTTCTTC.

The DNA for the CDR3 is TGCAGCGTATCGGGGGGGGAAGGCAATCAGCCCCAGCATTTT. It translates to CSVSGGEGNQPQHF. V gene TRBV29-1 combines with J gene TRBJ1-5, with D perhaps TRBD1 (5 bases). V was shortened by 6 bases and J by 2 bases, with 14 bases between the two germline ends. Germline V gives CDR1 SQVTM, CDR2 ANQGSEA. The CDR3 has 14 amino acids.

The CDR3 spells CASSLDPSVDEQYF. The CDR3 nucleotides read TGTGCCAGCAGCTTAGACCCTAGCGTGGACGAGCAGTACTTC. This chain uses TRBV7-9 with TRBJ2-7; D possibly corresponds to TRBD2 (6 bases). The V gene lost 1 base and the J gene lost 5 bases, with 12 bases spanning the gap. The CDR3 extends over 14 amino acids. Germline-derived CDR1 and CDR2 are SEHNR and FQNEAQ (reference sequence).

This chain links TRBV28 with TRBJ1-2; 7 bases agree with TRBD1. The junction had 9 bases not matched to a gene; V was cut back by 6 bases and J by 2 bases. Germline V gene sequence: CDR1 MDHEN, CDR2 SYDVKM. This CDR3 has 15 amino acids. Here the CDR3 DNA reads TGTGCCAGCAGATCTGGGACAGAACTAAACTATGGCTACACCTTC. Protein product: CASRSGTELNYGYTF.

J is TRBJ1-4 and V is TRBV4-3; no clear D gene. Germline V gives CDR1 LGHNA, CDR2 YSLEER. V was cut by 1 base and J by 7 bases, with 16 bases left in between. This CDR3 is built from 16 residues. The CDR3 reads CASSQAFLGLGEKLFF. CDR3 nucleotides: TGCGCCAGCAGCCAAGCGTTTTTGGGCCTGGGTGAAAAACTGTTTTTT.

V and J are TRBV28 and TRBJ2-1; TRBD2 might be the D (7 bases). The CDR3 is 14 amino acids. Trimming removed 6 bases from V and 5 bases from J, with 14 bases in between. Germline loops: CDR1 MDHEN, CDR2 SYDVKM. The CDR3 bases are TGTGCCAGCAGGCAGGGAGGGGGGAACAATGAGCAGTTCTTC. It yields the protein CASRQGGGNNEQFF.

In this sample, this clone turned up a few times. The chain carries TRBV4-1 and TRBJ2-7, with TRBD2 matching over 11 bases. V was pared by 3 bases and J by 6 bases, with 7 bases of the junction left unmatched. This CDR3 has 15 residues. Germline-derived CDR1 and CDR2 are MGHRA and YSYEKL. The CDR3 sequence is CASSQNSGRAVEQYF. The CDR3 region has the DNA TGCGCCAGCAGCCAGAATAGCGGGAGGGCCGTCGAGCAGTACTTC.

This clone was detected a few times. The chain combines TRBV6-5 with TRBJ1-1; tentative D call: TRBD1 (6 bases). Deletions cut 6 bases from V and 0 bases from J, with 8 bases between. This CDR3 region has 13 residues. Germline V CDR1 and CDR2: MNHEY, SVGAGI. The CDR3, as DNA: TGTGCCAGCAGGAGGGGGATGAACACTGAAGCTTTCTTT. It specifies CASRRGMNTEAFF.

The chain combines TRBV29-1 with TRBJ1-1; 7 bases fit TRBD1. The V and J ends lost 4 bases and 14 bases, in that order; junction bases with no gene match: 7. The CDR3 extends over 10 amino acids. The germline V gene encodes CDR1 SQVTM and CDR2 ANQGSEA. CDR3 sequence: CSVGYEGAFF. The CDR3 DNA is TGCAGCGTTGGATACGAGGGGGCGTTCTTT.

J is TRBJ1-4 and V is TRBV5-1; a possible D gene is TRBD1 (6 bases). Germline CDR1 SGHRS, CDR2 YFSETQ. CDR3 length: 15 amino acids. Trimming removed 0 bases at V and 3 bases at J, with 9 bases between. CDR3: CASSLGGTPNEKLFF. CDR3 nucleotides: TGCGCCAGCAGCTTGGGTGGGACACCTAATGAAAAACTGTTTTTT.